The rows below give T cell receptor beta chains drawn from one sample of a study of shared clonotypes between healthy human individuals. The method was immunoSEQ multiplex PCR; TCRdb's version includes in-frame clones alone and lacks a portion of them. The repertoire holds around 480,000 clones, with about three quarters as singletons. The sample consisted of PBMCs. The receptors stem from a woman aged 35 to 49 in good health. Some clones in this sample may be carry-over from other donors' samples. The CDR3 runs from the conserved cysteine through the conserved F or W. Each record gives: CDR3 DNA, CDR3 protein, V gene, J gene, D gene, clone size. The D gene is left open where the match is weak. Rows give clone size only sometimes, using once, few, many, or a class for an expanded clone.

CDR3 DNA: TGTGCCTGGAGTGGGCGCGGTGAAGCTTTCTTT
CDR3 protein: CAWSGRGEAFF
V gene: TRBV30
J gene: TRBJ1-1
D gene: .
clone size: few

CDR3 DNA: TGTGCCAGCAGCCCCTTGGGGGCCCGGGGCTACACCTTC
CDR3 protein: CASSPLGARGYTF
V gene: TRBV28
J gene: TRBJ1-2
D gene: .
clone size: .

CDR3 DNA: TGTGCCAGCAGCGTCGGGGGCAGGGGGACCTACGAGCAGTACTTC
CDR3 protein: CASSVGGRGTYEQYF
V gene: TRBV5-4
J gene: TRBJ2-7
D gene: .
clone size: .

CDR3 DNA: TGCGCCAGCACCGCACAGGGGGCTATCGACACTGAAGCTTTCTTT
CDR3 protein: CASTAQGAIDTEAFF
V gene: TRBV5-1
J gene: TRBJ1-1
D gene: TRBD1
clone size: once

CDR3 DNA: TGTGCCAGCATTCTAGGAACCTACAATGAGCAGTTCTTC
CDR3 protein: CASILGTYNEQFF
V gene: TRBV6-1
J gene: TRBJ2-1
D gene: .
clone size: .

CDR3 DNA: TGTGCCAGCAGCGTAGGGGCTAGCGGTGCCGGGGGAAACATTCAGTACTTC
CDR3 protein: CASSVGASGAGGNIQYF
V gene: TRBV9
J gene: TRBJ2-4
D gene: TRBD2
clone size: once

CDR3 DNA: TGTGCCAGCAGCCCTTCTGCGGATACTGGGGCCAACGTCCTGACTTTC
CDR3 protein: CASSPSADTGANVLTF
V gene: TRBV4-2
J gene: TRBJ2-6
D gene: .
clone size: once

CDR3 DNA: TGTGCCAGTAGTATCGGACTAGCGGCGAACACCGGGGAGCTGTTTTTT
CDR3 protein: CASSIGLAANTGELFF
V gene: TRBV19
J gene: TRBJ2-2
D gene: TRBD2
clone size: .

CDR3 DNA: TGTGCCAGCAGCCAAGATGGGCTGGGAATATACTATGGCTACACCTTC
CDR3 protein: CASSQDGLGIYYGYTF
V gene: TRBV14
J gene: TRBJ1-2
D gene: .
clone size: .

CDR3 DNA: TGTGCCAGCAGCTCGGGACAGTGGGGAGATGAGCAGTTCTTC
CDR3 protein: CASSSGQWGDEQFF
V gene: TRBV5-6
J gene: TRBJ2-1
D gene: TRBD1
clone size: few

CDR3 DNA: TGTGCCAGCAGTGAGTTCGGGACAGGGGGCTACGAGCAGTACTTC
CDR3 protein: CASSEFGTGGYEQYF
V gene: TRBV25-1
J gene: TRBJ2-7
D gene: TRBD1
clone size: many

CDR3 DNA: TGCAGCGTTGAGGTCTGGGGCAATGAGCAGTTCTTC
CDR3 protein: CSVEVWGNEQFF
V gene: TRBV29-1
J gene: TRBJ2-1
D gene: .
clone size: .

CDR3 DNA: TGTGCCAGCAGTTGGGACAGGGAACCGCCCCAGCATTTT
CDR3 protein: CASSWDREPPQHF
V gene: TRBV5-4
J gene: TRBJ1-5
D gene: TRBD1
clone size: .

CDR3 DNA: TGTGCCAGCAGTGAAGTTATGGGACAGGGCTCAGATACGCAGTATTTT
CDR3 protein: CASSEVMGQGSDTQYF
V gene: TRBV6-1
J gene: TRBJ2-3
D gene: TRBD1
clone size: .

CDR3 DNA: TGTGCCAGCAAAGGGCAGGATAATTCACCCCTCCACTTT
CDR3 protein: CASKGQDNSPLHF
V gene: TRBV18
J gene: TRBJ1-6
D gene: .
clone size: .

CDR3 DNA: TGTGCCATCAGTGAGTCAGAGGGTCGGAGCTCCTACGAGCAGTACTTC
CDR3 protein: CAISESEGRSSYEQYF
V gene: TRBV10-3
J gene: TRBJ2-7
D gene: .
clone size: .

CDR3 DNA: TGTGCCAGCAGCTTATACAACAGGGCCTCTGGCTACACCTTC
CDR3 protein: CASSLYNRASGYTF
V gene: TRBV7-6
J gene: TRBJ1-2
D gene: .
clone size: .

CDR3 DNA: TGTGCCAGCAGCAGGGTGGATCAGCCCCAGCATTTT
CDR3 protein: CASSRVDQPQHF
V gene: TRBV7-9
J gene: TRBJ1-5
D gene: .
clone size: .

CDR3 DNA: TGTGCCAGCAGCAGGGACGTTGGTCTGGAAGCTTTCTTT
CDR3 protein: CASSRDVGLEAFF
V gene: TRBV6-4
J gene: TRBJ1-1
D gene: .
clone size: .

CDR3 DNA: TGTGCCATCAGTGAGGGACTGCCTACAGGGGAGCAGTTCTTC
CDR3 protein: CAISEGLPTGEQFF
V gene: TRBV10-3
J gene: TRBJ2-1
D gene: .
clone size: .

CDR3 DNA: TGTGCCAGCAGCGTAGCCCCGACCGCCAACTATGGCTACACCTTC
CDR3 protein: CASSVAPTANYGYTF
V gene: TRBV9
J gene: TRBJ1-2
D gene: .
clone size: .

CDR3 DNA: TGTGCCAGCTCACCACCGGAGCGTGTCGGCTACACCTTC
CDR3 protein: CASSPPERVGYTF
V gene: TRBV18
J gene: TRBJ1-2
D gene: .
clone size: .